This T cell receptor (beta chain) was identified during a study of blood T cell repertoires in COVID-19. At the level of the study: In each case, the material was cDNA or gDNA derived from T cells, B-cell-depleted T cells, or PBMCs.

The germline V gene has CDR1 SGHDT and CDR2 YYEEEE. The CDR3 has 15 residues. The V gene lost 0 bases and the J gene lost 6 bases, with 10 bases spanning the gap. The study drew participants aged about 18 to 95 years from around 24 US areas. A COVID-19 case had been met by exposed participants during the 2 weeks before study entry. A single count supports this clone. The authors' processing: Using reference gene primer amplification, nucleated cell counts were estimated. TCRdb keeps only in-frame clones here, not all; method: immunoSEQ multiplex PCR. V, J and clone size derive from that table, while D and trimming were established from the DNA sequence. Among hundreds of thousands of clones, around 82% were seen once, and the ten largest hold roughly 5%.

V is TRBV5-6 and J is TRBJ1-6; D remains ambiguous. Sequencing was carried out using PBMCs or T cells enriched from blood (not recorded which). This TCR derives from a woman in her fifties or sixties who had been exposed to COVID-19. CDR3 sequence: CASSLAVRVNSPLHF. The CDR3 coding sequence is TGTGCCAGCAGCTTGGCCGTGCGGGTTAATTCACCCCTCCACTTT.